Listed below are T cell receptor beta chains from one sample, sequenced in a study of control samples from healthy donors and cancer patients. Libraries were prepared by immunoSEQ multiplex PCR; TCRdb keeps only in-frame clonotypes and omits some of them. The table shows 350,000 to 450,000 clones, with more than 80% occurring only once. Sample: PBMCs. The source of these receptors is a man aged 35 to 55 with head and neck cancer. The CDR3 runs from the conserved cysteine through the conserved F or W. Fields, in order: V gene, D gene, J gene, clone size, CDR3 protein, CDR3 DNA. The D gene is left open where the match is weak. Expanded clones are given a class, and other clones once, few, many or no size at all.

v_call: TRBV11-2; d_call: TRBD1; j_call: TRBJ2-7; clone_size: NA; cdr3_aa: CASSLEGGQGAGYEQYF; cdr3_nt: TGTGCCAGCAGCTTAGAGGGGGGACAGGGGGCGGGCTACGAGCAGTACTTC
v_call: TRBV7-9; d_call: TRBD1; j_call: TRBJ2-4; clone_size: NA; cdr3_aa: CASSSSDRSAKNIQYF; cdr3_nt: TGTGCCAGCAGCTCCTCGGACAGGTCGGCCAAAAACATTCAGTACTTC
v_call: TRBV29-1; d_call: NA; j_call: TRBJ1-5; clone_size: once; cdr3_aa: CSVSHGVGNQPQHF; cdr3_nt: TGCAGCGTCTCTCACGGGGTGGGCAATCAGCCCCAGCATTTT
v_call: TRBV18; d_call: TRBD1; j_call: TRBJ1-1; clone_size: NA; cdr3_aa: CASSPWRGPEAFF; cdr3_nt: TGTGCCAGCTCACCATGGAGGGGGCCTGAAGCTTTCTTT
v_call: TRBV28; d_call: TRBD1; j_call: TRBJ1-2; clone_size: NA; cdr3_aa: CASSLLDRVLGGYTF; cdr3_nt: TGTGCCAGCAGTTTATTGGACAGGGTCTTGGGAGGCTACACCTTC
v_call: TRBV24-1; d_call: NA; j_call: TRBJ1-5; clone_size: NA; cdr3_aa: CATSDGSLHQHF; cdr3_nt: TGTGCCACCAGTGATGGCAGTCTCCATCAGCATTTT
v_call: TRBV9; d_call: NA; j_call: TRBJ1-4; clone_size: NA; cdr3_aa: CASSVGAGPGGNEKLFF; cdr3_nt: TGTGCCAGCAGCGTAGGAGCAGGGCCGGGGGGTAATGAAAAACTGTTTTTT
v_call: TRBV30; d_call: NA; j_call: TRBJ2-7; clone_size: NA; cdr3_aa: CAWSVSPTSSYEQYF; cdr3_nt: TGTGCCTGGAGTGTAAGTCCGACCAGCTCCTACGAGCAGTACTTC
v_call: TRBV3-1/TRBV3-2; d_call: TRBD1; j_call: TRBJ2-4; clone_size: NA; cdr3_aa: CASSQGGAGGTKNIQYF; cdr3_nt: TGTGCCAGCAGCCAAGGAGGTGCAGGGGGTACCAAAAACATTCAGTACTTC
v_call: TRBV30; d_call: TRBD1; j_call: TRBJ1-5; clone_size: NA; cdr3_aa: CAWSLGTGALSNQPQHF; cdr3_nt: TGTGCCTGGAGTTTGGGGACAGGGGCCCTTAGCAATCAGCCCCAGCATTTT
v_call: TRBV7-6; d_call: NA; j_call: TRBJ1-1; clone_size: NA; cdr3_aa: CASSLAQDLNTEAFF; cdr3_nt: TGTGCCAGCAGCTTAGCACAGGACCTTAACACTGAAGCTTTCTTT
v_call: TRBV7-8; d_call: TRBD1; j_call: TRBJ1-2; clone_size: NA; cdr3_aa: CASSPTTAGTANYGYTF; cdr3_nt: TGTGCCAGCAGCCCCACTACAGCCGGGACAGCCAACTATGGCTACACCTTC
v_call: TRBV7-8; d_call: NA; j_call: TRBJ1-2; clone_size: NA; cdr3_aa: CASSLAQGVGYTF; cdr3_nt: TGTGCCAGCAGCTTAGCGCAGGGAGTTGGCTACACCTTC
v_call: TRBV6-2/TRBV6-3; d_call: NA; j_call: TRBJ2-5; clone_size: NA; cdr3_aa: CASSVVGRETQYF; cdr3_nt: TGTGCCAGCAGTGTCGTTGGGCGAGAGACCCAGTACTTC
v_call: TRBV27; d_call: NA; j_call: TRBJ1-2; clone_size: NA; cdr3_aa: CASLGPSYGYTF; cdr3_nt: TGTGCCAGCTTGGGACCGAGCTATGGCTACACCTTC
v_call: TRBV15; d_call: NA; j_call: TRBJ2-7; clone_size: NA; cdr3_aa: CATSRGQFYEQYF; cdr3_nt: TGTGCCACCAGCAGAGGGCAGTTCTACGAGCAGTACTTC
v_call: TRBV5-6; d_call: NA; j_call: TRBJ2-7; clone_size: NA; cdr3_aa: CASSYGSRPYEQYF; cdr3_nt: TGTGCCAGCAGCTACGGATCGCGCCCCTACGAGCAGTACTTC
v_call: TRBV4-3; d_call: NA; j_call: TRBJ1-3; clone_size: NA; cdr3_aa: CASSQDGFAGNTIYF; cdr3_nt: TGCGCCAGCAGCCAAGATGGGTTCGCTGGAAACACCATATATTTT
v_call: TRBV7-9; d_call: NA; j_call: TRBJ2-6; clone_size: NA; cdr3_aa: CASSLDGANVLTF; cdr3_nt: TGTGCCAGCAGCTTAGATGGAGCCAACGTCCTGACTTTC
v_call: TRBV5-7; d_call: NA; j_call: TRBJ1-3; clone_size: NA; cdr3_aa: CASSLTGGNSGNTIYF; cdr3_nt: TGTGCCAGCAGCCTTACTGGGGGTAACTCTGGAAACACCATATATTTT
v_call: TRBV6-2/TRBV6-3; d_call: NA; j_call: TRBJ2-7; clone_size: NA; cdr3_aa: CASSQTRESEQYF; cdr3_nt: TGTGCCAGCAGTCAGACCAGGGAGAGCGAGCAGTACTTC
v_call: TRBV9; d_call: NA; j_call: TRBJ2-3; clone_size: NA; cdr3_aa: CASSVGLPKTDTQYF; cdr3_nt: TGTGCCAGCAGCGTAGGACTACCAAAGACAGATACGCAGTATTTT
v_call: TRBV5-1; d_call: TRBD1; j_call: TRBJ2-1; clone_size: NA; cdr3_aa: CASSLAEGALTHEQFF; cdr3_nt: TGCGCCAGCAGCTTGGCCGAGGGGGCGCTTACCCATGAGCAGTTCTTC
v_call: TRBV27; d_call: NA; j_call: TRBJ2-5; clone_size: NA; cdr3_aa: CASSDPRGKETQYF; cdr3_nt: TGTGCCAGCAGTGACCCTAGAGGCAAAGAGACCCAGTACTTC
v_call: TRBV18; d_call: TRBD1; j_call: TRBJ1-3; clone_size: once; cdr3_aa: CASSPGGGLGNTIYF; cdr3_nt: TGTGCCAGCTCACCGGGAGGGGGCCTCGGAAACACCATATATTTT
v_call: TRBV9; d_call: NA; j_call: TRBJ1-1; clone_size: NA; cdr3_aa: CASSSGVSTEAFF; cdr3_nt: TGTGCCAGCAGCTCGGGGGTGAGCACTGAAGCTTTCTTT
v_call: TRBV7-2; d_call: NA; j_call: TRBJ1-2; clone_size: NA; cdr3_aa: CASSLEGNGYTF; cdr3_nt: TGTGCCAGCAGCTTAGAAGGGAATGGCTACACCTTC
v_call: TRBV7-9; d_call: NA; j_call: TRBJ2-7; clone_size: NA; cdr3_aa: CASSLDYAGYYEQYF; cdr3_nt: TGTGCCAGCAGCTTAGACTACGCCGGGTACTACGAGCAGTACTTC
v_call: TRBV30; d_call: NA; j_call: TRBJ1-1; clone_size: NA; cdr3_aa: CAWFHLSNTEAFF; cdr3_nt: TGTGCCTGGTTCCATCTCTCGAACACTGAAGCTTTCTTT
v_call: TRBV12-3/TRBV12-4; d_call: NA; j_call: TRBJ2-7; clone_size: few; cdr3_aa: CASSWGGADKDF; cdr3_nt: TGTGCCAGCAGTTGGGGGGGGGCCGACAAGGACTTC
v_call: TRBV20-1; d_call: NA; j_call: TRBJ1-1; clone_size: NA; cdr3_aa: CSAILNTEAFF; cdr3_nt: TGCAGTGCGATTTTGAACACTGAAGCTTTCTTT
v_call: TRBV30; d_call: NA; j_call: TRBJ2-7; clone_size: NA; cdr3_aa: CACRLGSSGHEQYF; cdr3_nt: TGTGCCTGTAGATTGGGGTCTTCTGGTCACGAGCAGTACTTC
v_call: TRBV5-1; d_call: TRBD2; j_call: TRBJ2-7; clone_size: NA; cdr3_aa: CASSLARGSSYEQYF; cdr3_nt: TGCGCCAGCAGCTTGGCGCGGGGGTCCTCCTACGAGCAGTACTTC
v_call: TRBV30; d_call: NA; j_call: TRBJ2-1; clone_size: NA; cdr3_aa: CAWIRGRRGEQFF; cdr3_nt: TGTGCCTGGATCCGGGGGAGGCGCGGTGAGCAGTTCTTC
v_call: TRBV6-5; d_call: NA; j_call: TRBJ1-1; clone_size: NA; cdr3_aa: CASSWTAEAFF; cdr3_nt: TGTGCCAGCAGCTGGACCGCTGAAGCTTTCTTT
v_call: TRBV11-1; d_call: NA; j_call: TRBJ2-3; clone_size: NA; cdr3_aa: CASSLEDQRTHLQYF; cdr3_nt: TGTGCCAGCAGCTTAGAGGACCAGCGGACGCACCTGCAGTATTTT
v_call: TRBV4-2; d_call: TRBD1; j_call: TRBJ1-2; clone_size: many; cdr3_aa: CASSQAGTGDALGYGYTF; cdr3_nt: TGTGCCAGCAGCCAAGCGGGGACAGGGGATGCTCTGGGCTATGGCTACACCTTC
v_call: TRBV9; d_call: NA; j_call: TRBJ2-7; clone_size: NA; cdr3_aa: CASSTEVGAYEQYF; cdr3_nt: TGTGCCAGCTCCACGGAGGTAGGGGCCTACGAGCAGTACTTC
v_call: TRBV3-1/TRBV3-2; d_call: TRBD1; j_call: TRBJ1-1; clone_size: NA; cdr3_aa: CASSRSGTEGTEAFF; cdr3_nt: TGTGCCAGCAGCCGTTCCGGGACAGAGGGGACTGAAGCTTTCTTT
v_call: TRBV3-1/TRBV3-2; d_call: TRBD2; j_call: TRBJ2-7; clone_size: NA; cdr3_aa: CASSQGAGGPSEQYF; cdr3_nt: TGTGCCAGCAGCCAAGGGGCGGGAGGGCCCTCCGAGCAGTACTTC
v_call: TRBV2; d_call: NA; j_call: TRBJ2-7; clone_size: NA; cdr3_aa: CASSDTLSYEQYF; cdr3_nt: TGTGCCAGCAGTGATACCCTATCCTACGAGCAGTACTTC
v_call: TRBV7-9; d_call: NA; j_call: TRBJ1-1; clone_size: NA; cdr3_aa: CASEEGYTEAFF; cdr3_nt: TGTGCCAGCGAGGAGGGATACACTGAAGCTTTCTTT
v_call: TRBV4-1; d_call: NA; j_call: TRBJ2-3; clone_size: NA; cdr3_aa: CASGTETSTDTQYF; cdr3_nt: TGCGCCAGCGGAACTGAAACTAGCACAGATACGCAGTATTTT
v_call: TRBV5-4; d_call: NA; j_call: TRBJ2-3; clone_size: NA; cdr3_aa: CASSPPRMGPDTQYF; cdr3_nt: TGTGCCAGCAGCCCACCTAGAATGGGGCCAGATACGCAGTATTTT
v_call: TRBV19; d_call: NA; j_call: TRBJ2-7; clone_size: once; cdr3_aa: CASSTTFLYEQYF; cdr3_nt: TGTGCCAGTAGTACCACCTTCCTTTACGAGCAGTACTTC
v_call: TRBV7-3; d_call: NA; j_call: TRBJ2-1; clone_size: NA; cdr3_aa: CASSRNTDSGQFF; cdr3_nt: TGTGCCAGCAGTCGAAACACCGACAGCGGGCAGTTCTTC
v_call: TRBV11-2; d_call: NA; j_call: TRBJ1-1; clone_size: NA; cdr3_aa: CASSLPTRTNTEAFF; cdr3_nt: TGTGCCAGCAGCTTACCGACCCGAACGAACACTGAAGCTTTCTTT
v_call: TRBV10-3; d_call: NA; j_call: TRBJ2-7; clone_size: few; cdr3_aa: CAISEAATPEQYF; cdr3_nt: TGTGCCATCAGTGAAGCGGCGACCCCCGAGCAGTACTTC
v_call: TRBV7-7; d_call: TRBD2; j_call: TRBJ2-3; clone_size: NA; cdr3_aa: CASSGGVPDTQYF; cdr3_nt: TGTGCTAGCAGCGGGGGGGTCCCAGATACGCAGTATTTT
v_call: TRBV3-1/TRBV3-2; d_call: NA; j_call: TRBJ1-2; clone_size: NA; cdr3_aa: CASSQVGRGRVYGYTF; cdr3_nt: TGTGCCAGCAGCCAAGTGGGGAGGGGCAGGGTCTATGGCTACACCTTC
v_call: TRBV9; d_call: NA; j_call: TRBJ2-7; clone_size: once; cdr3_aa: CASSTRGRTEPSTEQYF; cdr3_nt: TGTGCCAGCAGCACCCGTGGCCGGACAGAGCCATCGACCGAGCAGTACTTC
v_call: TRBV28; d_call: NA; j_call: TRBJ1-2; clone_size: NA; cdr3_aa: CASGPQVDGYTF; cdr3_nt: TGTGCCAGCGGCCCACAGGTAGACGGCTACACCTTC
v_call: TRBV7-2; d_call: TRBD1; j_call: TRBJ2-2; clone_size: NA; cdr3_aa: CASSPRGQGAGELFF; cdr3_nt: TGTGCCAGCAGCCCTAGGGGACAGGGGGCCGGGGAGCTGTTTTTT
v_call: TRBV19; d_call: TRBD1; j_call: TRBJ2-2; clone_size: NA; cdr3_aa: CASSIPPDDRVNTGELFF; cdr3_nt: TGTGCCAGTAGTATCCCCCCCGATGACAGGGTCAACACCGGGGAGCTGTTTTTT
v_call: TRBV5-4; d_call: TRBD1; j_call: TRBJ2-7; clone_size: NA; cdr3_aa: CASSRGTGSYEQYF; cdr3_nt: TGTGCCAGCAGCCGGGGGACAGGCTCCTACGAGCAGTACTTC
v_call: TRBV6-1; d_call: NA; j_call: TRBJ2-7; clone_size: NA; cdr3_aa: CASSEARYEQYF; cdr3_nt: TGTGCCAGCAGTGAAGCTAGGTACGAGCAGTACTTC
v_call: TRBV27; d_call: NA; j_call: TRBJ2-7; clone_size: NA; cdr3_aa: CATGLGSYEQYF; cdr3_nt: TGTGCCACCGGTTTGGGTTCCTACGAGCAGTACTTC
v_call: TRBV6-2/TRBV6-3; d_call: NA; j_call: TRBJ2-7; clone_size: NA; cdr3_aa: CASSTPGGRPLEQYF; cdr3_nt: TGTGCCAGCAGCACCCCCGGCGGCCGGCCCCTCGAGCAGTACTTC
v_call: TRBV5-4; d_call: TRBD1; j_call: TRBJ1-1; clone_size: NA; cdr3_aa: CASSEDRAPLVEAFF; cdr3_nt: TGTGCCAGCAGCGAAGACAGGGCCCCCCTGGTGGAAGCTTTCTTT
v_call: TRBV30; d_call: NA; j_call: TRBJ1-5; clone_size: NA; cdr3_aa: CAWSFGGHQPQHF; cdr3_nt: TGTGCCTGGAGCTTTGGGGGTCATCAGCCCCAGCATTTT